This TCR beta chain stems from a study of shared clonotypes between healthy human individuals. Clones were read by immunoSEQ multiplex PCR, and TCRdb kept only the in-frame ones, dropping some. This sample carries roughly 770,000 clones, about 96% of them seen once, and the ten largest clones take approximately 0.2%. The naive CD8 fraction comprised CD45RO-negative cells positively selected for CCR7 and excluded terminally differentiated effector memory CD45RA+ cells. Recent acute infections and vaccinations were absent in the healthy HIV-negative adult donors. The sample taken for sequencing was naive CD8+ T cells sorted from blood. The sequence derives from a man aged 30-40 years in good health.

The CDR3 loop reads CASSSTGTSFYEQYF. The CDR3, as DNA: TGTGCCAGCAGTTCAACCGGGACTAGCTTCTACGAGCAGTACTTC. The V gene is TRBV28, the J gene TRBJ2-7; 9 bases line up with TRBD2. Germline CDR1 MDHEN, CDR2 SYDVKM. The CDR3 is 15 residues long. After removal of 4 bases from V and 3 bases from J, the junction contained 7 bases not matched to a gene.